A selection of T cell receptor beta chains follows, all from one sample in a study of preoperative IRX-2 immunotherapy in early breast cancer. TCRdb's table, derived via immunoSEQ multiplex PCR, lists solely in-frame clones and lacks some. The table shows fewer than 4,500 clones, with approximately 80% occurring only once. Source: tumor tissue, taken before IRX-2 immunotherapy. The origin of the receptors is a human donor with breast cancer. Each CDR3 is given with its conserved first and last residue. The order of the fields is clone size, D gene, V gene, J gene, CDR3 protein, CDR3 DNA. D genes are given only for firm matches. Clone size appears in some rows only: once, few, many, or a class for an expanded clone.

abundance: large; d_gene: .; v_gene: TRBV30; j_gene: TRBJ1-4; CDR3aa: CAWSAGGATNEKLFF; CDR3nt: TGTGCCTGGAGTGCTGGGGGAGCGACTAATGAAAAACTGTTTTTT
abundance: once; d_gene: TRBD2; v_gene: TRBV18; j_gene: TRBJ2-7; CDR3aa: CASSDTALTSGRAEQYF; CDR3nt: TGTGCCAGCTCTGACACCGCCCTGACTAGCGGGAGAGCCGAGCAGTACTTC
abundance: few; d_gene: .; v_gene: TRBV11-3; j_gene: TRBJ2-2; CDR3aa: CASSTTSRAGELFF; CDR3nt: TGTGCCAGCAGCACCACTTCCCGGGCAGGGGAGCTGTTTTTT
abundance: .; d_gene: .; v_gene: TRBV18; j_gene: TRBJ1-1; CDR3aa: CASSPYRDTEAFF; CDR3nt: TGTGCCAGCTCACCATACAGGGACACTGAAGCTTTCTTT
abundance: .; d_gene: .; v_gene: TRBV29-1; j_gene: TRBJ2-2; CDR3aa: CSVGAATTYTGELFF; CDR3nt: TGCAGCGTTGGGGCCGCCACAACGTATACCGGGGAGCTGTTTTTT
abundance: .; d_gene: .; v_gene: TRBV19; j_gene: TRBJ2-2; CDR3aa: CASSIVGGTGELFF; CDR3nt: TGTGCCAGTAGTATAGTTGGAGGAACCGGGGAGCTGTTTTTT
abundance: .; d_gene: TRBD1; v_gene: TRBV19; j_gene: TRBJ2-4; CDR3aa: CASTVQGANIQYF; CDR3nt: TGTGCCAGCACTGTGCAGGGGGCGAACATTCAGTACTTC
abundance: .; d_gene: .; v_gene: TRBV18; j_gene: TRBJ2-7; CDR3aa: CASSPVLAGMSSEQYF; CDR3nt: TGTGCCAGCTCACCAGTACTAGCCGGTATGTCATCCGAGCAGTACTTC
abundance: .; d_gene: .; v_gene: TRBV19; j_gene: TRBJ1-2; CDR3aa: CASTIRGLNYGYTF; CDR3nt: TGTGCCAGTACCATACGTGGGTTGAACTATGGCTACACCTTC
abundance: .; d_gene: TRBD2; v_gene: TRBV15; j_gene: TRBJ2-1; CDR3aa: CATSTPASGSRHEQFF; CDR3nt: TGTGCCACCAGCACCCCCGCTAGCGGGAGTAGGCATGAGCAGTTCTTC
abundance: .; d_gene: .; v_gene: TRBV7-6; j_gene: TRBJ1-1; CDR3aa: CASSFIPGDLNTEAFF; CDR3nt: TGTGCCAGCAGCTTCATTCCAGGGGACCTGAACACTGAAGCTTTCTTT
abundance: .; d_gene: .; v_gene: TRBV1; j_gene: TRBJ2-7; CDR3aa: CASSQATGVDYEQYF; CDR3nt: TGCGCCAGCAGCCAAGCAACAGGGGTCGACTACGAGCAGTACTTC
abundance: .; d_gene: .; v_gene: TRBV10-2; j_gene: TRBJ2-3; CDR3aa: CASSPASTDTQYF; CDR3nt: TGCGCCAGCAGTCCCGCTAGCACAGATACGCAGTATTTT
abundance: .; d_gene: .; v_gene: TRBV28; j_gene: TRBJ1-1; CDR3aa: CASSLSPPVNTEAFF; CDR3nt: TGTGCCAGCAGTTTGAGCCCCCCCGTGAACACTGAAGCTTTCTTT
abundance: .; d_gene: TRBD1; v_gene: TRBV11-3; j_gene: TRBJ1-5; CDR3aa: CASSSTGAGNQPQHF; CDR3nt: TGTGCCAGCAGCTCGACAGGGGCTGGAAATCAGCCCCAGCATTTT
abundance: .; d_gene: .; v_gene: TRBV6-8; j_gene: TRBJ2-4; CDR3aa: CASSYGQGGNIQYF; CDR3nt: TGTGCCAGCAGTTACGGGCAGGGGGGAAACATTCAGTACTTC
abundance: .; d_gene: .; v_gene: TRBV5-1; j_gene: TRBJ2-3; CDR3aa: CASSSAVRAGSTDTQYF; CDR3nt: TGCGCCAGCAGCTCAGCGGTGCGTGCGGGTTCCACAGATACGCAGTATTTT
abundance: large; d_gene: .; v_gene: TRBV6-8; j_gene: TRBJ2-1; CDR3aa: CASSVGLLGEQFF; CDR3nt: TGTGCCAGCAGCGTGGGACTCCTGGGCGAGCAGTTCTTC
abundance: .; d_gene: TRBD2; v_gene: TRBV11-3; j_gene: TRBJ2-7; CDR3aa: CASSLRTSGSSEQYF; CDR3nt: TGTGCCAGCAGCTTGAGGACTAGCGGGAGTAGTGAGCAGTACTTC
abundance: .; d_gene: .; v_gene: TRBV5-1; j_gene: TRBJ1-4; CDR3aa: CASSLGPKQQGHNEKLFF; CDR3nt: TGCGCCAGCAGCCTTGGTCCCAAACAACAGGGACATAATGAAAAACTGTTTTTT
abundance: .; d_gene: .; v_gene: TRBV6-8; j_gene: TRBJ2-7; CDR3aa: CASSFAPGRFYEQYF; CDR3nt: TGTGCCAGCAGTTTCGCTCCGGGACGTTTCTACGAGCAGTACTTC
abundance: .; d_gene: TRBD2; v_gene: TRBV6-8; j_gene: TRBJ2-7; CDR3aa: CASGGDYRSEQYF; CDR3nt: TGTGCCAGCGGGGGGGACTACCGTTCCGAGCAGTACTTC
abundance: .; d_gene: .; v_gene: TRBV6-8; j_gene: TRBJ1-5; CDR3aa: CASIQGGGGNQPQHF; CDR3nt: TGTGCCAGCATCCAAGGGGGGGGAGGCAACCAGCCCCAGCATTTT
abundance: once; d_gene: .; v_gene: TRBV19; j_gene: TRBJ2-2; CDR3aa: CASGETNPRLTPTGELFF; CDR3nt: TGTGCCAGTGGGGAGACTAACCCTAGGCTCACCCCCACCGGGGAGCTGTTTTTT
abundance: .; d_gene: .; v_gene: TRBV6-8; j_gene: TRBJ1-6; CDR3aa: CASSVNRQNNSPLHF; CDR3nt: TGTGCCAGCAGTGTAAATCGACAGAATAATTCACCCCTCCACTTT
abundance: .; d_gene: .; v_gene: TRBV5-1; j_gene: TRBJ2-3; CDR3aa: CASSLIGGRTDTQYF; CDR3nt: TGCGCCAGCAGCTTAATAGGGGGTCGCACAGATACGCAGTATTTT
abundance: .; d_gene: .; v_gene: TRBV11-3; j_gene: TRBJ1-4; CDR3aa: CASSFKGGQNEKLFF; CDR3nt: TGTGCCAGCAGCTTCAAGGGTGGCCAAAATGAAAAACTGTTTTTT
abundance: .; d_gene: TRBD2; v_gene: TRBV19; j_gene: TRBJ2-7; CDR3aa: CASSWTSETVYEQYF; CDR3nt: TGTGCCAGTAGTTGGACTAGCGAAACAGTCTACGAGCAGTACTTC
abundance: .; d_gene: .; v_gene: TRBV28; j_gene: TRBJ1-1; CDR3aa: CASSLSYRLSAEAFF; CDR3nt: TGTGCCAGCAGTTTATCTTATCGGTTATCGGCTGAAGCTTTCTTT
abundance: .; d_gene: .; v_gene: TRBV7-7; j_gene: TRBJ2-7; CDR3aa: CASSPDSGSYEQYF; CDR3nt: TGTGCCAGCAGCCCTGACAGTGGCTCCTACGAGCAGTACTTC